This TCR beta chain stems from a study of blood T cell repertoires in COVID-19 (TCRdb year 2020). Broadly, across the study: Samples covering the acute and convalescent phases of COVID-19 were provided by collaborators in the United States, Italy and Spain. The material from the prospective study consisted of cDNA or gDNA derived from T cells, B-cell-depleted T cells, or PBMCs. Deeply sampled blood TCRbeta repertoires from subjects exposed to, actively infected with, or recovered from COVID-19 were included in the dataset. The repertoires were released in a freely available public database intended as a resource for research on the immune response to SARS-CoV-2. Samples were obtained from the ongoing ImmuneRACE study (first 160 participants) and from 1,254 subjects provided by 6 global collaborators. Nearly every sample came with metadata listing a de-identified subject ID, COVID-19 status, age in years and sex. Where available, HLA class I and class II types were taken from metadata supplied by the sample provider and were not determined by assay-based typing.

Results and caveats for the whole study, not just this receptor: Clinical and demographic metadata were provided uncurated, with the amount varying by source and participant.

The immunoSEQ Assay, a bias-controlled multiplex PCR, was used to amplify TCRbeta CDR3 regions from genomic DNA. The authors processed their data as follows. The number of nucleated cells in each sample was estimated from the amplification of reference gene primers within the assay. To quantify the absolute abundance of each unique TCRbeta CDR3 rearrangement, sequence reads were collapsed and filtered. For each sample, productive Simpson clonality was calculated as the square root of Simpson's diversity index over productive rearrangements. TCRdb retrieved this table from immuneACCESS and kept in-frame rearrangements only. Not all clones are present; in checked studies, unresolved V genes account for under half, and no reason is known for the remainder. V, J and clone size reflect that table, while D and trimming were determined from the DNA. The sample yields 470,000 or so clones; roughly 91% were counted once. The top ten constitute over 4% of the sample.

For this clone: There is no known antigen for this receptor. Base-call qualities are not available, and no considerably larger clone is one nucleotide away.

Collaborating institutions collected whole blood in K2EDTA tubes following their own protocols. For TCRbeta analysis, collaborators shipped samples as frozen whole blood, isolated PBMCs, or DNA extracted from either of those sample types. The sequenced material came from peripheral blood. This receptor was identified in a woman aged 25 to 45 with acute or convalescent COVID-19.

The DNA sequence reads TGTGCCAGCAGTGATAGCGGAAGCTACAATGAGCAGTTCTTC. Its translation is CASSDSGSYNEQFF. Here the chain combines TRBV2 and TRBJ2-1; the D gene is perhaps TRBD2, on 6 matching bases. For CDR1 and CDR2, the germline V gene lists SNHLY and FYNNEI. The CDR3 starts with the cysteine, ends with the phenylalanine, and has 14 residues. Just CDR3 DNA is preserved here, 42 bases in frame from base 1. V drops 3 bases and J drops 3 bases, leaving 9 bases in between.